These T cell receptor beta chains were read from a single sample in a study of T cell responses to AZD1222 COVID-19 vaccine. This table comes from immunoSEQ multiplex PCR, and its TCRdb copy is limited to in-frame clones, with some not included. The repertoire includes 95,000 to 150,000 clones, more than 75% of them detected once, and 7% to 9% sits in the top ten. Source: peripheral blood, taken on day 0 of AZD1222 vaccination. The receptors derive from an adult in good health. Each CDR3 is given with its conserved first and last residue. Fields, in order: CDR3 length, V gene, D gene, J gene, clone size, CDR3 DNA, CDR3 protein. The D gene is left open where the match is weak. The listing skips clone size in some rows; elsewhere it reads once, few, many or a size class.

>15|TRBV14|-|TRBJ1-1|-
TGTGCCAGCAGCCCCCAACCCCCAGCGAACACTGAAGCTTTCTTT
CASSPQPPANTEAFF
>13|TRBV7-2|-|TRBJ2-7|-
TGTGCCAGCAGCTTAGCGTCTAACTACGAGCAGTACTTC
CASSLASNYEQYF
>13|TRBV9|-|TRBJ1-1|-
TGTGCCAGCGGTGGCAGGGTGAACACTGAAGCTTTCTTT
CASGGRVNTEAFF
>15|TRBV3-1/TRBV3-2|-|TRBJ2-5|-
TGTGCCAGCAGCTCCCCGGGGGCCCCTGGCCAGACCCAGTACTTC
CASSSPGAPGQTQYF
>15|TRBV19|-|TRBJ2-7|-
TGTGCCAGTAGTATCGGATCTATCGGGACCTACGAGCAGTACTTC
CASSIGSIGTYEQYF
>12|TRBV6-5|-|TRBJ2-2|once
TGTGCCCCTGGGACAAACACCGGGGAGCTGTTTTTT
CAPGTNTGELFF
>11|TRBV28|-|TRBJ2-5|-
TGTGCCAGCAGTTTAAAGAAGACCCAGTACTTC
CASSLKKTQYF
>14|TRBV2|TRBD1|TRBJ1-5|-
TGTGCCAGCAGTTCTACAGGGGGCCATCAGCCCCAGCATTTT
CASSSTGGHQPQHF
>16|TRBV14|-|TRBJ2-6|-
TGTGCCAGCAGCCATCTACAGGGCTCTGGGGCCAACGTCCTGACTTTC
CASSHLQGSGANVLTF
>13|TRBV3-1/TRBV3-2|-|TRBJ1-1|-
TGTGCCAGCAGCCAATATACAAAGACTGAAGCTTTCTTT
CASSQYTKTEAFF
>20|TRBV9|-|TRBJ1-1|-
TGTGCCAGCAGCGATACTGAAATCGGGGGGCGACGAATTAAGGGTACTGAAGCTTTCTTT
CASSDTEIGGRRIKGTEAFF
>17|TRBV7-9|TRBD1|TRBJ1-5|-
TGTGCCAGCAGCCTAAGTCGGGGACAGAGCTTCAATCAGCCCCAGCATTTT
CASSLSRGQSFNQPQHF
>14|TRBV5-6|-|TRBJ2-7|-
TGTGCCAGCAGCCGGGGACTTGGTTACTACGAGCAGTACTTC
CASSRGLGYYEQYF
>15|TRBV6-5|TRBD1|TRBJ2-7|-
TGTGCCAGCAGTCCCCGGGACAGGGGCGACTACGAGCAGTACTTC
CASSPRDRGDYEQYF
>15|TRBV2|-|TRBJ2-7|-
TGTGCCAGCAGGCCCACCGGGACCACCAACGGCGAGCAGTACTTC
CASRPTGTTNGEQYF
>14|TRBV2|TRBD1|TRBJ1-2|-
TGTGCCAGCAGCCCGGGACAGGGAGGCTATGGCTACACCTTC
CASSPGQGGYGYTF
>15|TRBV7-3|-|TRBJ2-1|once
TGTGCCAGCAGCTTAAGGCTAGCGCGGTACAATGAGCAGTTCTTC
CASSLRLARYNEQFF
>14|TRBV19|-|TRBJ1-5|once
TGTGCCAGTAGTATAGGTGGGAACAATCAGCCCCAGCATTTT
CASSIGGNNQPQHF
>13|TRBV6-5|-|TRBJ2-7|-
TGTGCCAGCAACCAGGAGCAGATCTACGAGCAGTACTTC
CASNQEQIYEQYF
>17|TRBV28|TRBD1|TRBJ1-5|-
TGTGCCAGCAGCTCAGGGGGCGGCCGATTTGACAATCAGCCCCAGCATTTT
CASSSGGGRFDNQPQHF
>16|TRBV5-1|-|TRBJ1-1|once
TGCGCCAGCAGCTCCCAAGTGGGGGCAGGGAACACTGAAGCTTTCTTT
CASSSQVGAGNTEAFF